This paragraph reports one TCR beta chain. Antigen: not known. The PCR had 60 Vbeta and 13 Jbeta primers. The table came from immunoSEQ multiplex PCR; TCRdb's copy has only in-frame clones and leaves some out. The table lists about 160,000 clones, more than 60% of them singletons, with more than 1.1% in the top ten. These data originate in a study of cytomegalovirus exposure and HLA in healthy donors. Study-level results: It was only CMV serostatus that was available as immune exposure information. According to an earlier analysis, most TCR beta V segments yielded productive rearrangements about 90% or about 30% of the time. Sequencing probably produced one cluster of sequence variants that were highly shared. TCR beta V- and J-gene trimming was later associated with a missense DCLRE1C variant.

The CDR3 is made up of 13 amino acids. The germline V gene has CDR1 SEHNR and CDR2 FQNEAQ (reference sequence). Trimming removed 7 bases at V and 8 bases at J, with 12 bases between. The sequencing input was PBMCs. The chain recombines TRBV7-9 with TRBJ1-6; D may be TRBD1 (5 bases). This receptor was obtained from a woman aged 30 to 39 in good health and CMV-seronegative. In DNA, the CDR3 is TGTGCCAGCACCCTAGGAGGGGATTCACCCCTCCACTTT. It translates to CASTLGGDSPLHF. Based on the CDR3 plus reference TRBV7-9 and TRBJ1-6, the full variable domain is DTGVSQNPRHKITKRGQNVTFRCDPISEHNRLYWYRQTLGQGPEFLTYFQNEAQLEKSRLLSDRFSAERPKGSFSTLEIQRTEQGDSAMYLCASTLGGDSPLHFGNGTRLTVT.